One sample yielded the 25 T cell receptor beta chains listed below, sequenced in a study of T cells after yellow fever vaccination. Each CDR3 protein is one row after TCRdb ran MiXCR on the 5' RACE reads. The sample shows 20,000 to 25,000 distinct CDR3 sequences, about 3.2% of them seen only once. Sequenced material: PBMCs, either bulk or a sorted T-cell subset (CD4+, CD8+, memory, or dextramer-sorted; not recorded which), taken around 45 days after the first yellow fever vaccination. All receptors come from a young man who received the YFV17D yellow fever vaccine.

This clonotype has at least ten counts. The rearrangement links TRBV14 to TRBJ2-3; D not certain. CDR3 length: 18 amino acids. The V gene lost 0 bases and the J gene lost 6 bases, with 22 bases spanning the gap. Per germline, CDR1 SGHDN and CDR2 FVKESK. The CDR3, as DNA: TGTGCCAGCAGCCAAGATTCACCAGAGACGTGGGTTTATGATACGCAGTATTTT. Encoded protein: CASSQDSPETWVYDTQYF.

The sample holds many counts of this clonotype. The CDR3 is CAISVTGYNTEAFF. DNA of the CDR3: TGTGCCATCAGTGTGACAGGCTACAACACTGAAGCTTTCTTT. The chain combines TRBV10-3 with TRBJ1-1, with D maybe TRBD1 (6 bases). CDR1 is ENHRY, CDR2 SYGVKD, per germline. The CDR3 has 14 residues. Trimming pared 4 bases from V and 2 bases from J, leaving 11 bases between.

This clonotype was detected ten times or more. The rearrangement uses TRBV3-1 and TRBJ1-4, with 8 bases identical to TRBD1. J lost 2 bases, V lost 4 bases, and 9 bases had no gene match. CDR1 LGHDT and CDR2 YNNKEL come from the germline V gene (reference sequence). The CDR3 spans 17 residues. The CDR3 protein is CASSPFGQGSTNEKLFF. CDR3 DNA: TGTGCCAGCAGCCCGTTCGGACAGGGATCGACTAATGAAAAACTGTTTTTT. The full variable domain, with the rest looked up from reference TRBV3-1 and TRBJ1-4, is DTAVSQTPKYLVTQMGNDKSIKCEQNLGHDTMYWYKQDSKKFLKIMFSYNNKELIINETVPNRFSPKSPDKAHLNLHINSLELGDSAVYFCASSPFGQGSTNEKLFFGSGTQLSVL.

This clonotype occurred many times. The chain uses TRBV29-1 and TRBJ1-2, with D unresolved. CDR3 length equals 12 residues. V was cut by 1 base and J by 4 bases, with 7 bases left in between. Looked up from germline, CDR1 is SQVTM and CDR2 is ANQGSEA. In nucleotides, the CDR3 is TGCAGCGTTGAAGGGTCCACCTATGGCTACACCTTC. Its translation is CSVEGSTYGYTF.

This clonotype was seen at least ten times. The chain is built from TRBV20-1 and TRBJ2-2; a weak D match, TRBD1 (6 bases). This CDR3 is 14 amino acids long. The germline V gene encodes CDR1 DFQATT and CDR2 SNEGSKA (reference sequence). The V end was cut by 0 bases, the J end by 4 bases, with 9 bases between. The CDR3 spells CSAREPRGTGELFF. The CDR3 DNA sequence: TGCAGTGCTAGAGAACCCAGGGGCACCGGGGAGCTGTTTTTT.

There are many counts of this clonotype. V and J are TRBV5-1 and TRBJ1-2; TRBD1 is a possible D gene (5 bases). V dropped 1 base and J dropped 4 bases, with 5 bases sitting between them. CDR1 and CDR2 (germline): SGHRS, YFSETQ. The CDR3 has 12 amino acids. The CDR3 DNA reads as TGCGCCAGCAGCTTGCAGGGCTATGGCTACACCTTC. Its translation is CASSLQGYGYTF.

This clonotype was seen at least ten times. The chain employs TRBV18 and TRBJ1-1; unclear D gene. Germline CDR1 KGHSH, CDR2 LQKENI. This CDR3 contains 13 residues. Deletions cut 3 bases from V and 1 base from J, with 6 bases between. The CDR3 DNA is TGTGCCAGCTCACCGGGAGGGAACACTGAAGCTTTCTTT. It codes for CASSPGGNTEAFF.

In this sample, this clonotype turned up many times. The chain carries TRBV5-1 and TRBJ2-7; no clear D. The germline V and J ends were trimmed by 0 bases and 2 bases, with 9 bases remaining between them. The CDR3 runs 14 residues. Germline lookup yields CDR1 SGHRS and CDR2 YFSETQ. CDR3 region: CASSLVGRAYEQYF. The CDR3 coding sequence is TGCGCCAGCAGCTTGGTTGGCAGAGCCTACGAGCAGTACTTC. The full variable domain, completed using reference TRBV5-1 and TRBJ2-7, is KAGVTQTPRYLIKTRGQQVTLSCSPISGHRSVSWYQQTPGQGLQFLFEYFSETQRNKGNFPGRFSGRQFSNSRSEMNVSTLELGDSALYLCASSLVGRAYEQYFGPGTRLTVT.

In this sample, this clonotype turned up many times. V usage is TRBV11-2 and J usage is TRBJ1-3; a weak D match, TRBD1 (6 bases). Trimming removed 5 bases at V and 0 bases at J, with 20 bases between. CDR1 is SGHAT and CDR2 is FQNNGV in the germline V gene. The CDR3 covers 18 residues. The CDR3 DNA follows: TGTGCCAGCAGCCCCCGGGGGGCAGGGCTATCCTCTGGAAACACCATATATTTT. Translating gives CASSPRGAGLSSGNTIYF.

This chain uses TRBV5-1 with TRBJ2-7; 11 bases are shared with TRBD2. The germline V gene encodes CDR1 SGHRS and CDR2 YFSETQ. The J segment lost 3 bases and the V segment lost 4 bases, leaving 3 bases of the junction unmatched. The CDR3 is 14 amino acids. The DNA for the CDR3 is TGCGCCAGCAGCGGAACTAGCGGGGGCTACGAGCAGTACTTC. Protein sequence: CASSGTSGGYEQYF.

This clonotype was seen ten or more times. This chain joins TRBV10-3 and TRBJ2-1, with TRBD2 matching 7 bases. The CDR3 extends over 14 amino acids. J lost 5 bases, V lost 3 bases, and 4 bases had no gene match. The germline CDR1 and CDR2 sequences are ENHRY and SYGVKD. As DNA, the CDR3 is TGTGCCATCAGTGACCCTGGGGGGGACAATGAGCAGTTCTTC. Its translation is CAISDPGGDNEQFF.

This clonotype was found many times. The chain uses TRBV11-2 and TRBJ2-7, with 8 positions matching TRBD2. The V and J ends lost 5 bases and 0 bases, in that order; junction bases with no gene match: 15. There are 18 residues in the CDR3. CDR1 SGHAT and CDR2 FQNNGV come from the germline V gene. The CDR3 spells CASSHYPLSGGHSYEQYF. In DNA, the CDR3 is TGTGCCAGCAGCCACTATCCCTTAAGCGGGGGCCACTCCTACGAGCAGTACTTC.

This clonotype came up many times. This chain joins TRBV11-3 and TRBJ2-3, with 8 bases fitting TRBD2. The CDR3 loop spans 13 amino acids. Per germline, CDR1 SGHNT and CDR2 YENEEA. V lost 3 bases, J lost 4 bases, and 0 bases stayed unmatched. The CDR3 protein is CASSLREADTQYF. In DNA form, the CDR3 reads TGTGCCAGCAGCTTGCGGGAGGCAGATACGCAGTATTTT.

This clonotype was found many times. The chain is built from TRBV6-1 and TRBJ2-3, with D tentatively TRBD1 (6 bases). The CDR3 loop spans 15 amino acids. The V and J ends lost 6 bases and 4 bases respectively, with 17 bases between them. Germline V gives CDR1 MNHNS, CDR2 SASEGT. The CDR3 DNA reads TGTGCCAGCAGGAAATCACAGGGTTTACCAGATACGCAGTATTTT. Translation: CASRKSQGLPDTQYF.

This clonotype was seen ten or more times. The chain carries TRBV6-1 and TRBJ2-4; 8 nucleotides agree with TRBD1. J lost 0 bases, V lost 5 bases, and 6 bases had no gene match. There are 16 residues in the CDR3. Germline assignment: CDR1 MNHNS and CDR2 SASEGT. CDR3 DNA sequence: TGTGCCAGCAGTAAGGACAGGGATGGAGCCAAAAACATTCAGTACTTC. Amino acids: CASSKDRDGAKNIQYF.

This clonotype came up many times. The V and J genes are TRBV7-2 and TRBJ2-3, with D perhaps matching TRBD1 or TRBD2 (6 bases each). CDR3 length equals 15 residues. The V gene's germline CDR1 is SGHTA and CDR2 FQGNSA. Trimming removed 3 bases at V and 4 bases at J, with 14 bases between. The CDR3 protein is CASSLLGGRADTQYF. CDR3 coding DNA: TGTGCCAGCAGCTTGTTGGGGGGCCGGGCAGATACGCAGTATTTT.

This clonotype was seen ten or more times. The J gene is TRBJ2-1, the V gene TRBV5-1; possibly TRBD2 for D (6 bases). Per germline, CDR1 SGHRS and CDR2 YFSETQ. CDR3 length: 16 amino acids. Deletions cut 4 bases from V and 0 bases from J, with 14 bases between. CDR3 residues: CASSAIAGSSYNEQFF. Here the CDR3 DNA reads TGCGCCAGCAGCGCCATAGCCGGGAGCTCCTACAATGAGCAGTTCTTC.

Note on this clonotype: A read error may be the cause here, since a much bigger clone is one base away. V and J are TRBV5-1 and TRBJ1-1; D ambiguous. The CDR3 extends over 13 amino acids. Germline V gives CDR1 SGHRS, CDR2 YFSETQ. Trimming shortened V by 4 bases and J by 5 bases, and 12 bases separated the two germline ends. This CDR3 is CASSIQTKTEAFF. Here the CDR3 DNA reads TGCGCCAGCAGCATCCAGACCAAGACTGAAGCTTTCTTT.

Sample share makes this clonotype medium-sized. The junction departs from germline at one end; a sequencing error may be responsible. The J gene is TRBJ2-7, the V gene TRBV7-6; tentative D call: TRBD1 (5 bases). Germline V gene lookup returns CDR1 SGHVS and CDR2 FNYEAQ. This CDR3 spans 14 amino acids. In DNA form, the CDR3 reads TGTGCCAGCAGCTTAGGGGGCACGTCCTATGAGCAGTACTTC. Residues: CASSLGGTSYEQYF.

This clonotype was recorded many times. The rearrangement links TRBV28 to TRBJ2-7; 7 nucleotides agree with TRBD1. V lost 5 bases and J lost 0; bases outside the gene matches: 7. The CDR3 spans 15 residues. From germline, CDR1 is MDHEN and CDR2 SYDVKM. The CDR3 nucleotides are TGTGCCAGCAGTGGGCCGGGACAGAGCTCCTACGAGCAGTACGTC. Its translation is CASSGPGQSSYEQYV.

This clonotype was seen ten or more times. The chain is built from TRBV5-4 and TRBJ1-3; D might be TRBD1 (5 bases). Deletions cut 0 bases from V and 7 bases from J, with 8 bases between. The V gene's germline CDR1 is SGHNT and CDR2 YYREEE (reference sequence). The CDR3 runs to 13 residues. CDR3 residues: CASSLAQGNTIYF. CDR3 sequence (DNA): TGTGCCAGCAGCTTGGCCCAGGGCAACACCATATATTTT.

This clonotype was seen at least ten times. The rearrangement links TRBV19 to TRBJ1-1, with 9 bases that match TRBD1. Unmatched junction bases numbered 11, after V lost 5 bases and J lost 4 bases. The CDR3 extends over 16 amino acids. Per germline, CDR1 LNHDA and CDR2 SQIVND (reference sequence). CDR3 nucleotide sequence: TGTGCCAGTAGTGCCAGGACAGGGGTGTGGAGCACTGAAGCTTTCTTT. Protein product: CASSARTGVWSTEAFF.

This clonotype was seen repeatedly, ten times or more. The chain couples TRBV12-3 or TRBV12-4 to TRBJ2-7; 11 bases fit TRBD1. V shed 6 bases and J 7 bases; nucleotides not matched to a gene: 14. The CDR3 totals 16 residues. CDR3 in DNA: TGTGCCAGCAGGTTACGACGGACAGGGGGCTTGGGTGAGCAGTACTTC. Protein sequence: CASRLRRTGGLGEQYF.

In its sample, this clonotype was seen many times. V and J are TRBV20-1 and TRBJ2-7; D tentatively fits TRBD1 or TRBD2 (5 bases each). CDR3 length: 15 residues. CDR1 and CDR2 (germline): DFQATT, SNEGSKA (reference sequence). V lost 1 base and J lost 0, with 13 bases in between. This CDR3 reads CSARGGATYSYEQYF. The DNA for the CDR3 is TGCAGTGCTAGAGGAGGGGCTACCTACTCCTACGAGCAGTACTTC.

This clonotype came up many times. The V gene is TRBV18, the J gene TRBJ1-1, with TRBD1 matching 9 bases. Germline values: CDR1 KGHSH, CDR2 LQKENI. The junction had 13 bases not matched to a gene; V was cut back by 3 bases and J by 11 bases. The CDR3 is 15 residues long. The CDR3 region has the DNA TGTGCCAGCTCACCTCCGGACAGGGGACGGGTTAGGGCTTTCTTT. Residues: CASSPPDRGRVRAFF.